Below are 20 T cell receptor beta chains sequenced from a single sample in a study of blood T cells in healthy people across ages. Using a J-beta primer mix together with a sample-barcoded 5' primer, a second PCR was run for roughly 7 to 12 cycles. One entry per CDR3 protein, called by TCRdb with MiXCR from the 5' RACE reads. The repertoire includes approximately 800,000 distinct CDR3 sequences, roughly 25% of them detected once, and 3% sits in the top ten. The sample also formed part of further work on T cells of mothers and their children.

Source material: blood. Receptors originate from a boy between 10 and 17 years old in good health.

The V and J genes are TRBV9 and TRBJ2-7; 8 bases map to TRBD1. This CDR3 contains 16 residues. V gave up 4 bases and J gave up 2 bases; unmatched junction bases: 11. Germline loops: CDR1 SGDLS, CDR2 YYNGEE. The CDR3 here is CASSPTDREFTYEQYF. DNA for the CDR3: TGTGCCAGCAGCCCTACGGACAGGGAGTTTACCTACGAGCAGTACTTC.

The rearrangement joins TRBV28 to TRBJ2-1; no clear D. Trimming left V 8 bases short and J 8 bases short, with 22 bases between. The CDR3 runs 15 residues. Germline CDR1 MDHEN, CDR2 SYDVKM. The CDR3 DNA sequence: TGTGCCAGCCGGATTTTGGGCCCAAGGTCCCATGAGCAGTTCTTC. Its translation: CASRILGPRSHEQFF.

This clonotype turned up a few times. V is TRBV10-3 and J is TRBJ2-5, with D uncertain. This CDR3 has 13 residues. The germline V gene has CDR1 ENHRY and CDR2 SYGVKD. The V gene lost 4 bases and the J gene lost 5 bases, with 11 bases spanning the gap. The CDR3 loop is CAISVTPDETQYF. CDR3 DNA: TGTGCCATCAGTGTCACCCCAGATGAGACCCAGTACTTC.

The J gene is TRBJ2-1, the V gene TRBV20-1; the match to TRBD1 covers 7 bases. Germline CDR1 DFQATT, CDR2 SNEGSKA (reference sequence). Trimming at V came to 0 bases and at J to 6 bases, leaving 5 bases not matched to a gene. CDR3 length equals 14 residues. This CDR3 is CSARDPNRGNEQFF. CDR3 DNA sequence: TGCAGTGCTAGAGATCCGAACAGGGGCAATGAGCAGTTCTTC.

This chain uses TRBV2 with TRBJ2-5; 16 nucleotides agree with TRBD2. The J call may be in error: the DNA end matches TRBJ2-1 better. The CDR3 is 20 residues long. The germline V gene has CDR1 SNHLY and CDR2 FYNNEI. The CDR3 reads CASSGAPRGTSGGAENEQFF. CDR3 nucleotides: TGTGCCAGCAGTGGGGCCCCCCGTGGGACTAGCGGGGGGGCCGAAAATGAGCAGTTCTTC.

This chain uses TRBV3-1 with TRBJ2-1, with D unclear. V dropped 8 bases and J dropped 0 bases, with 11 bases sitting between them. The CDR3 is made up of 14 amino acids. CDR1 is LGHDT, CDR2 YNNKEL, per germline (reference sequence). For the CDR3, the DNA is TGTGCCAGCCTCGAAGTTAGCTCCTACAATGAGCAGTTCTTC. Its translation: CASLEVSSYNEQFF.

The genes are TRBV9 and TRBJ1-1, with D unclear. V lost 5 bases, J lost 4 bases, and 18 bases lay in between. This CDR3 region has 15 residues. Germline CDR1 SGDLS, CDR2 YYNGEE. CDR3 sequence reads: CASSQWRVGSTEAFF. In DNA form, the CDR3 reads TGTGCCAGCAGTCAGTGGAGGGTGGGGAGCACTGAAGCTTTCTTT.

There are a few counts of this clonotype. The chain links TRBV20-1 to TRBJ2-1, with 7 bases that match TRBD2. The CDR3 totals 12 residues. Trimming took 7 bases from V and 7 from J; bases not matched to a gene: 7. The germline V gene has CDR1 DFQATT and CDR2 SNEGSKA (reference sequence). The CDR3 DNA sequence: TGCAGTGGGGGGGGGTACGAAAATGAGCAGTTCTTC. Translated, it gives CSGGGYENEQFF.

The chain combines TRBV28 with TRBJ1-1; 7 nucleotides align to TRBD1. Trimming cost V 4 bases and J 0 bases; bases outside gene matches: 11. Germline CDR1 reads MDHEN; CDR2 reads SYDVKM. The CDR3 is made up of 17 amino acids. The DNA of the CDR3 is TGTGCCAGCAGTTCCGTAGGACAGGCTAGACTGAACACTGAAGCTTTCTTT. Protein product: CASSSVGQARLNTEAFF.

Only a few counts were recorded for this clonotype. The chain is built from TRBV9 and TRBJ1-1; D uncertain. V gave up 0 bases and J gave up 2 bases, with 11 bases separating them. The CDR3 runs 15 residues. CDR1 is SGDLS, CDR2 YYNGEE, per germline. The CDR3 is CASSVDPGPNTEAFF. In DNA, the CDR3 is TGTGCCAGCAGCGTAGATCCAGGTCCTAACACTGAAGCTTTCTTT. The full variable domain, rest sourced from reference TRBV9 and TRBJ1-1, is DSGVTQTPKHLITATGQRVTLRCSPRSGDLSVYWYQQSLDQGLQFLIQYYNGEERAKGNILERFSAQQFPDLHSELNLSSLELGDSALYFCASSVDPGPNTEAFFGQGTRLTVV.

This clonotype occurred a few times. This chain joins TRBV24-1 and TRBJ2-1; perhaps TRBD2 as D (5 bases). The CDR3 runs 13 residues. Germline assignment: CDR1 KGHDR and CDR2 SFDVKD. The V gene lost 4 bases and the J gene lost 8 bases, with 11 bases spanning the gap. CDR3 sequence (DNA): TGTGCCACCAGTGAAGGATGGAGGTATGAGCAGTTCTTC. Translated, it gives CATSEGWRYEQFF.

This clonotype occurred once. The chain couples TRBV4-2 to TRBJ1-4; D possibly corresponds to TRBD1 (5 bases). CDR1 is LGHNA and CDR2 is YNFKEQ in the germline V gene. Trimming cost V 0 bases and J 5 bases, with 10 bases left between them. This CDR3 has 15 residues. The CDR3 sequence: CASSQEGPGNEKLFF. CDR3 nucleotides: TGTGCCAGCAGCCAAGAAGGGCCAGGGAATGAAAAACTGTTTTTT.

This clonotype turned up a few times. The chain has TRBV5-1 and TRBJ2-3, with 8 bases lining up with TRBD2. V shed 3 bases, J shed 8 bases, and the junction held 17 bases outside the gene matches. This CDR3 has 17 residues. In germline, CDR1 is SGHRS, CDR2 YFSETQ. This CDR3 reads CASSYGERGPIRGTQYF. CDR3 DNA: TGCGCCAGCAGCTACGGGGAGCGGGGGCCGATCCGGGGTACGCAGTATTTT. The full variable domain, rest sourced from reference TRBV5-1 and TRBJ2-3, is KAGVTQTPRYLIKTRGQQVTLSCSPISGHRSVSWYQQTPGQGLQFLFEYFSETQRNKGNFPGRFSGRQFSNSRSEMNVSTLELGDSALYLCASSYGERGPIRGTQYFGPGTRLTVL.

The chain is built from TRBV28 and TRBJ2-7; D unclear. CDR3 size: 14 residues. The germline gives CDR1 MDHEN, CDR2 SYDVKM. Trimming left V 5 bases short and J 5 bases short, with 16 bases between. The CDR3 sequence: CASSLSRGLHEQYF. CDR3 DNA sequence: TGTGCCAGCAGTCTAAGCCGTGGGCTCCACGAGCAGTACTTC.

This clonotype was observed a few times. V and J are TRBV7-9 and TRBJ2-3; no definite D call. Looked up from germline, CDR1 is SEHNR and CDR2 is FQNEAQ (reference sequence). Trimming pared 0 bases from V and 1 base from J, leaving 5 bases between. The CDR3 sequence is 14 residues long. In DNA form, the CDR3 reads TGTGCCAGCAGCTTAGCGATGCGCACAGATACGCAGTATTTT. It yields the protein CASSLAMRTDTQYF.

V usage is TRBV28 and J usage is TRBJ1-6; perhaps TRBD1 as D (6 bases). The CDR3 has 14 residues. In germline, CDR1 is MDHEN, CDR2 SYDVKM. Trimming took off 4 bases at V and 8 bases at J, with 12 bases between the two ends. DNA of the CDR3: TGTGCCAGCAGTTCTCGGGACACTGATTCACCCCTCCACTTT. Translated: CASSSRDTDSPLHF.

To note about this clonotype: The junction and the germline gene differ at one end; a read error may be behind it. This rearrangement joins TRBV20-1 to TRBJ2-1; D is ambiguous. The CDR3 has 9 residues. Germline lookup yields CDR1 DFQATT and CDR2 SNEGSKA (reference sequence). The DNA of the CDR3 is TGCAGTGCTAGAGGGGTGAGTGGCTTC. Encoded protein: CSARGVSGF.

This rearrangement joins TRBV2 to TRBJ2-3; 7 nucleotides match TRBD1. Trimming cost V 8 bases and J 9 bases; bases outside gene matches: 11. The CDR3 covers 13 residues. Germline CDR1 SNHLY, CDR2 FYNNEI. CDR3 sequence: CASGRGGMHTQYF. In DNA form, the CDR3 reads TGTGCCAGCGGCCGAGGGGGCATGCACACGCAGTATTTT.

The rearrangement links TRBV5-1 to TRBJ2-7; 8 positions agree with TRBD2. Gene TRBJ2-1 matches the end of the DNA better, so the J call may be wrong. CDR1 SGHRS and CDR2 YFSETQ come from the germline V gene. There are 18 residues in the CDR3. The CDR3 loop is CASSQFPGLVGEYNEQFF. DNA for the CDR3: TGCGCCAGCAGCCAATTTCCGGGACTAGTGGGGGAATACAATGAGCAGTTCTTC.

The rearrangement uses TRBV12-3 or TRBV12-4 and TRBJ2-5; unclear D gene. This CDR3 region has 15 residues. Trimming shortened V by 1 base and J by 4 bases, and 13 bases separated the two germline ends. The CDR3 region is CASSLGLGFGETQYF. In DNA form, the CDR3 reads TGTGCCAGCAGTTTAGGGCTAGGCTTCGGAGAGACCCAGTACTTC.